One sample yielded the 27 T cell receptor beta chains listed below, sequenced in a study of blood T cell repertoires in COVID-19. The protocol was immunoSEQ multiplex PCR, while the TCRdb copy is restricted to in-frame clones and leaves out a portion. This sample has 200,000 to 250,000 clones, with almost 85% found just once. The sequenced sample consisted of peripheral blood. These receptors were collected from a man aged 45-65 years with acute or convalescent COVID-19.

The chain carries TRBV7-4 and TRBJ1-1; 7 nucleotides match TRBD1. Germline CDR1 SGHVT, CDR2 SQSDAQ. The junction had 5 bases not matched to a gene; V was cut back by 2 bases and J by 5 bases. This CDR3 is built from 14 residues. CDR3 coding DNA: TGTGCCAGCAGCTTACCAGGGGGAGGTACTGAAGCTTTCTTT. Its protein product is CASSLPGGGTEAFF.

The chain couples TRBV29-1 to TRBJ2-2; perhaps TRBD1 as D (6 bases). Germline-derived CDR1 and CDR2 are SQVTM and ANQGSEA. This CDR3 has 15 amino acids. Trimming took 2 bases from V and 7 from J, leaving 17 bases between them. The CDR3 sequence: CSVETGRGVVGELFF. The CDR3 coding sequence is TGCAGCGTTGAAACAGGGAGAGGGGTAGTCGGGGAGCTGTTTTTT.

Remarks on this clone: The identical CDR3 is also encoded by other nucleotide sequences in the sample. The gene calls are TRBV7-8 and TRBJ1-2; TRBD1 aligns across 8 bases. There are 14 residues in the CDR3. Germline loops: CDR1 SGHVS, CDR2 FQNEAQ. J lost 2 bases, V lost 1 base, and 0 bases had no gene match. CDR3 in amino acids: CASSLGQGNYGYTF. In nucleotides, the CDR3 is TGTGCCAGCAGCTTAGGACAGGGGAACTATGGCTACACCTTC.

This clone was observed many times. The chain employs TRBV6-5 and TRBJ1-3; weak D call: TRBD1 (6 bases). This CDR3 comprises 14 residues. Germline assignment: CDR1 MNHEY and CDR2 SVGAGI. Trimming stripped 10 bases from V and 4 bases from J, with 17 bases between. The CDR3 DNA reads TGTGCCACAAAAATACAGGGAAGAGGAAACACCATATATTTT. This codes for CATKIQGRGNTIYF.

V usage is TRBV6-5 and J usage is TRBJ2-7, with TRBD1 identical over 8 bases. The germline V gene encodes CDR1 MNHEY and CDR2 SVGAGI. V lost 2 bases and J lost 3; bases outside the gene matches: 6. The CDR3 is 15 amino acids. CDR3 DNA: TGTGCCAGCAGTTACCCACTCAGGGGGCACTACGAGCAGTACTTC. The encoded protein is CASSYPLRGHYEQYF.

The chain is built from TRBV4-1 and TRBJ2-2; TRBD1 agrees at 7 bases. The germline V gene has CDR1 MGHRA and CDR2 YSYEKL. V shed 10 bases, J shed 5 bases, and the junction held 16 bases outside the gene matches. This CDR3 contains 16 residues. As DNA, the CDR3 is TGCGCCACCCGCCCTGGGCAGGGGGAGAGGACCGGGGAGCTGTTTTTT. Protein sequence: CATRPGQGERTGELFF.

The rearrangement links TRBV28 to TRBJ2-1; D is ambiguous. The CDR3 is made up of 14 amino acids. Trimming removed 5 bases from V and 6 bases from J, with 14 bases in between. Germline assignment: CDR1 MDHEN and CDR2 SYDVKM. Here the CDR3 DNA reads TGTGCCAGCAGTGGAGCTCTAGTGGGCAATGAGCAGTTCTTC. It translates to CASSGALVGNEQFF.

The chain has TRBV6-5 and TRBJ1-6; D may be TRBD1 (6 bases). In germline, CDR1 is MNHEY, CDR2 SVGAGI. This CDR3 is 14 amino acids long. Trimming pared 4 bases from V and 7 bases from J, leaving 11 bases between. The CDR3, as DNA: TGTGCCAGCAGTTCTGGACAGACAAATTCACCCCTCCACTTT. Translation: CASSSGQTNSPLHF.

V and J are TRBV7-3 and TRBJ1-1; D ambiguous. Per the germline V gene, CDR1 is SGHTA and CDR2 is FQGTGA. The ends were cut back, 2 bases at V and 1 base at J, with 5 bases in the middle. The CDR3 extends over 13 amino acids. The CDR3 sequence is CASSLAGNTEAFF. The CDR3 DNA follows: TGTGCCAGCAGCTTAGCGGGGAACACTGAAGCTTTCTTT.

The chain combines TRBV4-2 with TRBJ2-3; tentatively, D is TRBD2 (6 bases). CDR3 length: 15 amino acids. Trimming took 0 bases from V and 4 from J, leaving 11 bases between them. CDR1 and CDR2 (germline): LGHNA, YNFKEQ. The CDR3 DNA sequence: TGTGCCAGCAGCCAAGACCTAGCGCGGTCAGATACGCAGTATTTT. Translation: CASSQDLARSDTQYF.

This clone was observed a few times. The CDR3 bases are TGTGCCAGCAGTTACCTCCTAGTTGGGCAGTACTTC. Protein product: CASSYLLVGQYF. The rearrangement uses TRBV6-6 and TRBJ2-7; D call uncertain. There are 12 residues in the CDR3. The V gene's germline CDR1 is MNHNY and CDR2 SVGAGI (reference sequence). V was cut by 2 bases and J by 9 bases, with 11 bases left in between.

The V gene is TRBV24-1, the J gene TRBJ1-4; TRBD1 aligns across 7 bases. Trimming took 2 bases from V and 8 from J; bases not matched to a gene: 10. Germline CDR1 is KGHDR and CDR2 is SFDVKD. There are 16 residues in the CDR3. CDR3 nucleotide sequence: TGTGCCACCAGTGATTCAATTCCGGGACAGCAGGAAAAACTGTTTTTT. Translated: CATSDSIPGQQEKLFF.

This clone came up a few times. CDR3 nucleotides: TGTGCCAGCAGCTTGATGACGCGGACAGATTATTACGAGCAGTACTTC. Residues: CASSLMTRTDYYEQYF. The chain links TRBV5-6 to TRBJ2-7, with D possibly being TRBD1 (6 bases). Germline CDR1 reads SGHDT; CDR2 reads YYEEEE. The germline V and J ends were trimmed by 1 base and 4 bases, with 18 bases remaining between them. This CDR3 contains 16 residues. Full variable domain (outside the CDR3, taken from reference TRBV5-6 and TRBJ2-7): DAGVTQSPTHLIKTRGQQVTLRCSPKSGHDTVSWYQQALGQGPQFIFQYYEEEERQRGNFPDRFSGHQFPNYSSELNVNALLLGDSALYLCASSLMTRTDYYEQYFGPGTRLTVT.

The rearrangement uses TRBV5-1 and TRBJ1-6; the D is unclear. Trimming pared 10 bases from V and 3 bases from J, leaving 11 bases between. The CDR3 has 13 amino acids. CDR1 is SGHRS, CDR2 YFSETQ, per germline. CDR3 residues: CASQADYNSPLHF. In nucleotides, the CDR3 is TGCGCCTCCCAAGCGGACTATAATTCACCCCTCCACTTT.

CDR3 coding DNA: TGTGCCAGCACCTCGCCCGGGATGATCTATGGCTACACCTTC. Its translation: CASTSPGMIYGYTF. This rearrangement joins TRBV28 to TRBJ1-2; D not resolved. This CDR3 spans 14 amino acids. CDR1 and CDR2 from the germline V gene are MDHEN and SYDVKM. V dropped 7 bases and J dropped 4 bases, with 16 bases sitting between them.

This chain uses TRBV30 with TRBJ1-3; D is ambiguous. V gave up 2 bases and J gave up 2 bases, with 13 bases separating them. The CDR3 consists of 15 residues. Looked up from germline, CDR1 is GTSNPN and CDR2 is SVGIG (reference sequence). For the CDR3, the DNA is TGTGCCTGGAGTATCCCGACCGGGACTGGAAACACCATATATTTT. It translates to CAWSIPTGTGNTIYF.

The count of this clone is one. In DNA form, the CDR3 reads TGTGCCAGCAGTGACCCGACTAGCGGGCGGAACTACGAGCAGTACTTC. This encodes CASSDPTSGRNYEQYF. The chain joins TRBV25-1 to TRBJ2-7, with TRBD2 matching over 10 bases. CDR3 length: 16 residues. J lost 3 bases, V lost 3 bases, and 8 bases had no gene match. Germline CDR1 reads MGHDK; CDR2 reads SYGVNS.

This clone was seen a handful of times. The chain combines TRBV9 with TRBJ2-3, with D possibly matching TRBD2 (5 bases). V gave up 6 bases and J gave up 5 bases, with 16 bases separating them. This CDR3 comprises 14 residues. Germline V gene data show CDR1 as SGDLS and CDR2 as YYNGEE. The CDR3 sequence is CASNGVEAVDTQYF. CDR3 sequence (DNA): TGTGCCAGCAACGGGGTTGAAGCTGTAGATACGCAGTATTTT.

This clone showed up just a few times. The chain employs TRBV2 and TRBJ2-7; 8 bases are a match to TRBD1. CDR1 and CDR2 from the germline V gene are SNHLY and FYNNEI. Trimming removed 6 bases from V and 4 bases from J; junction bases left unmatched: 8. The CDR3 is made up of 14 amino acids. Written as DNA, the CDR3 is TGTGCCAGCAGGGCGACAGGGGTGGGGTACGAGCAGTACTTC. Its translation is CASRATGVGYEQYF. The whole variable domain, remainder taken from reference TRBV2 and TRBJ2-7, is EPEVTQTPSHQVTQMGQEVILRCVPISNHLYFYWYRQILGQKVEFLVSFYNNEISEKSEIFDDQFSVERPDGSNFTLKIRSTKLEDSAMYFCASRATGVGYEQYFGPGTRLTVT.

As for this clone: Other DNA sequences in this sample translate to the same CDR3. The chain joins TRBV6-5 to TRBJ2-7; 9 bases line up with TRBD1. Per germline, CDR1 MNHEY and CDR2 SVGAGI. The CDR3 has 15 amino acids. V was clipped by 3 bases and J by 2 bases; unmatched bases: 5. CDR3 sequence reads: CASSYGRTGAYEQYF. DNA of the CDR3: TGTGCCAGCAGTTATGGACGGACAGGGGCCTACGAGCAGTACTTC.

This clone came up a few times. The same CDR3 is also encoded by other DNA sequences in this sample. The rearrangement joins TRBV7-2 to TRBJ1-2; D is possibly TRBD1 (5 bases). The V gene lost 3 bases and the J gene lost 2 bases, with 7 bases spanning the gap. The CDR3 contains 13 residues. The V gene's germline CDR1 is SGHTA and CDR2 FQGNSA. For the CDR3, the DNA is TGTGCCAGCAGCTTGGACACCAACTATGGCTACACCTTC. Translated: CASSLDTNYGYTF.

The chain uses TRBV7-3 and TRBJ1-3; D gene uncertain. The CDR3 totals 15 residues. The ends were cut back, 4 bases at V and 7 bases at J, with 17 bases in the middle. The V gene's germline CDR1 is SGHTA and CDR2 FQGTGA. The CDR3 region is CASSSGSPVTNTIYF. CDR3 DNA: TGTGCCAGCAGCTCCGGTTCACCGGTTACGAACACCATATATTTT.

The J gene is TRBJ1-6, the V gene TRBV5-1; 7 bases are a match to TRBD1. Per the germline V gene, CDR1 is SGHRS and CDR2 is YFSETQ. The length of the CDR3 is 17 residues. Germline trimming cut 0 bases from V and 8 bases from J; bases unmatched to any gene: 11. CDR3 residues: CASSLVPPGTEDSPLHF. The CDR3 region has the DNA TGCGCCAGCAGCTTGGTACCCCCCGGGACAGAGGATTCACCCCTCCACTTT.

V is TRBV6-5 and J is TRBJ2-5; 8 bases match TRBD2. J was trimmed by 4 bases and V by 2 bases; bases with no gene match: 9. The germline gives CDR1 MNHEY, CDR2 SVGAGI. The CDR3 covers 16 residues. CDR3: CASSYGVAGSLETQYF. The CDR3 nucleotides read TGTGCCAGCAGTTACGGGGTAGCGGGGAGCCTAGAGACCCAGTACTTC.

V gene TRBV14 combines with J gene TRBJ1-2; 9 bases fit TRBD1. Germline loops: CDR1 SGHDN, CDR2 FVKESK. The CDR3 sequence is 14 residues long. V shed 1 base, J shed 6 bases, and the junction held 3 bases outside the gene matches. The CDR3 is CASSQGDRVNGYTF. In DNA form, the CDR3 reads TGTGCCAGCAGCCAAGGGGACAGGGTGAATGGCTACACCTTC.

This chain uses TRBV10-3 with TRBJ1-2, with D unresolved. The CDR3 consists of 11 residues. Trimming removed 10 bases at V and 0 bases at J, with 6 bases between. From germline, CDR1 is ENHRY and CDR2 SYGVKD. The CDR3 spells CATFANYGYTF. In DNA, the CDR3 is TGTGCCACCTTTGCTAACTATGGCTACACCTTC.

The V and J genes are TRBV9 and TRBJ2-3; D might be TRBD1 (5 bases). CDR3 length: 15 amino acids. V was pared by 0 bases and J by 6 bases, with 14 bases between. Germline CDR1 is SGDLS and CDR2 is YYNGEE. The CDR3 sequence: CASSVGGRATDTQYF. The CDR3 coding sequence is TGTGCCAGCAGCGTAGGAGGCAGGGCTACGGATACGCAGTATTTT.